Each of the 12 T cell receptor beta chains below was sequenced from the same sample in a study of tumor-infiltrating lymphocytes in primary liver carcinoma. Synthesis of TCR beta cDNA was carried out from about 540 ng total RNA with a constant-region primer. Investigators got TCR beta libraries out of three nested multiplex PCR rounds, done with slightly modified ARM-PCR. Amplification in the first two PCR rounds was performed using TRBV1-TRBV30 forward primers and a C-beta reverse primer for approximately 10 cycles each. TCRdb passed the multiplex PCR reads through MiXCR, listing each CDR3 protein once. Here the sample spans 75,000 to 80,000 distinct CDR3 sequences, 69% being singletons. From roughly 20-30 mg of unsorted bulk tissue, DNA and RNA were co-extracted together. The specimen was tumor-adjacent normal liver tissue. The receptor set was obtained from a man aged 35 to 55 with primary liver carcinoma and hepatitis B virus infection.

A few counts support this clonotype. One end of the junction is discordant with germline, which a read error may explain. The V gene is TRBV4-2, the J gene TRBJ2-7; 8 bases are a match to TRBD2. The CDR3 is made up of 16 amino acids. Per the germline V gene, CDR1 is LGHNA and CDR2 is YNFKEQ. The chain's CDR3 is CASNQAVSGVSYEQYF. CDR3 in DNA: TGTGCCAGCAACCAAGCGGTTAGCGGGGTTTCTTACGAGCAGTACTTC.

This clonotype was found a few times. Just one base apart from a much larger clone, this may be a read error. The genes are TRBV5-1 and TRBJ2-1; 7 bases are a match to TRBD2. The CDR3 extends over 15 amino acids. Germline values: CDR1 SGHRS, CDR2 YFSETQ. The CDR3 loop is CASSFGASGGNEQSF. For the CDR3, the DNA is TGCGCCAGCAGCTTTGGAGCTAGCGGAGGCAATGAGCAGTCCTTC.

Many counts were recorded for this clonotype. The rearrangement uses TRBV6-2 or TRBV6-3 and TRBJ2-7, with TRBD2 matching over 9 bases. Trimming took 2 bases from V and 3 from J; bases not matched to a gene: 2. In germline, CDR1 is MNHEY, CDR2 SVGEGT. The CDR3 has 14 amino acids. The CDR3 loop reads CASSYQAGGYEQYF. The DNA of the CDR3 is TGTGCCAGCAGTTACCAAGCGGGAGGCTACGAGCAGTACTTC.

With respect to this clonotype: This may stem from a read error, because a much larger clone lies one nucleotide away. V is TRBV28 and J is TRBJ2-1; D not resolved. This CDR3 is 15 amino acids long. Trimming stripped 1 base from V and 3 bases from J, with 10 bases between. Per the germline V gene, CDR1 is MDHEN and CDR2 is SYDVKM. CDR3 DNA: TGTGCCAGCAGTTTATTTGATCGGATCTACAATGAGCAGTTCTTC. Residues: CASSLFDRIYNEQFF.

With respect to this clonotype: Since a much larger clone is just one base distant, this may be a read error. The chain links TRBV5-1 to TRBJ2-3; TRBD2 aligns across 7 bases. The CDR3 runs to 15 residues. Per the germline V gene, CDR1 is SGHRS and CDR2 is YFSETQ. Trimming at V came to 4 bases and at J to 3 bases, leaving 8 bases not matched to a gene. DNA for the CDR3: TGCGCCAGCAGCCCAGGGACTAACGGTACAGATACGCAGTATTTT. Encoded protein: CASSPGTNGTDTQYF.

The chain combines TRBV28 with TRBJ1-4; possible D gene TRBD1, 5 bases. Between the trimmed V and J ends, which lost 4 bases and 8 bases, there was a span of 14 bases. Germline CDR1 MDHEN, CDR2 SYDVKM. The CDR3 runs 14 residues. The CDR3 nucleotides are TGTGCCAGCAGTTCCCGCAGGGCGGGGGAAAAACTGTTTTTT. Protein: CASSSRRAGEKLFF.

Comment on this clonotype: One end of the junction is discordant with germline, which a read error may explain. The chain uses TRBV29-1 and TRBJ2-7; D is uncertain. The CDR3 has 10 residues. Germline V gives CDR1 SQVTM, CDR2 ANQGSEA. CDR3 nucleotide sequence: TGCAGGGTTGAAGACGACCAGCAGTACTTC. Amino acids: CRVEDDQQYF.

This clonotype was recorded once. An end of the junction does not agree with germline; a read error may underlie this. V and J are TRBV24-1 and TRBJ2-5, with D perhaps matching TRBD2 (5 bases). CDR3 length: 13 residues. Germline V gives CDR1 KGHDR, CDR2 SFDVKD. The CDR3 sequence: CVTSTGVLETQYF. For the CDR3, the DNA is TGTGTCACCAGCACCGGGGTGTTAGAGACCCAGTACTTC.

This chain links TRBV6-5 with TRBJ2-1; D ambiguous. V shed 7 bases and J shed 7 bases, with 8 bases lying between them. The germline V gene encodes CDR1 MNHEY and CDR2 SVGAGI. The CDR3 is 11 residues long. CDR3 protein: CASIQLNEQFF. In DNA form, the CDR3 reads TGTGCCAGCATCCAGCTAAATGAGCAGTTCTTC.

Remarks on this clonotype: The conserved phenylalanine or tryptophan normally closing the CDR3 is absent here, so this likely arose from a read error. As DNA, the CDR3 is TGTGCCATCAATGGGATCGCGGACACCGGGGAGCTGTTTTTA. Amino acids: CAINGIADTGELFL. The rearrangement links TRBV10-3 to TRBJ2-2; D ambiguous. The CDR3 is 14 residues long. Between the trimmed V and J ends, which lost 7 bases and 3 bases, there was a span of 12 bases. CDR1 and CDR2 (germline): ENHRY, SYGVKD.

This clonotype was observed at least ten times. The V and J genes are TRBV11-2 and TRBJ2-5; 7 bases match TRBD2. The CDR3 extends over 14 amino acids. Germline V lookup: CDR1 SGHAT, CDR2 FQNNGV. Trimming cost V 5 bases and J 5 bases; bases outside gene matches: 8. The CDR3 spells CASSPTGRTETQYF. CDR3 nucleotide sequence: TGTGCCAGCAGCCCCACCGGGAGGACCGAGACCCAGTACTTC.

Turning to this clonotype: This CDR3 is missing its conserved last phenylalanine or tryptophan, likely due to a read error. The rearrangement joins TRBV11-1 to TRBJ2-7, with a possible D match to TRBD1 (5 bases). CDR1 SGHAT and CDR2 FQDESV come from the germline V gene (reference sequence). The germline V and J ends were trimmed by 4 bases and 0 bases, with 13 bases remaining between them. The CDR3 extends over 15 amino acids. This chain's CDR3 is CASSYTFDSSYEQYY. As DNA, the CDR3 is TGTGCCAGCAGCTATACCTTCGACAGCTCCTACGAGCAGTACTAC.